These 6 T cell receptor beta chains originate from one sample sequenced in a study of early T cells in non-severe SARS-CoV-2 infection. TCRdb called the 5' RACE reads again in MiXCR, with one record for every CDR3 protein. The sample records about 64,000 distinct CDR3 sequences, about 10% being singletons. The sample was whole blood, taken at baseline. All receptors derive from an adult who was a healthcare worker with PCR-confirmed SARS-CoV-2 infection or an uninfected control (not recorded which).

In this sample, this clonotype turned up once. V usage is TRBV7-2 and J usage is TRBJ2-3; 10 bases line up with TRBD1. CDR3 length equals 17 residues. V lost 4 bases and J lost 6; bases outside the gene matches: 13. Germline CDR1 is SGHTA and CDR2 is FQGNSA. The chain's CDR3 is CASSYSPLGQGMDTQYF. In DNA form, the CDR3 reads TGTGCCAGCAGCTACTCACCGTTGGGACAGGGGATGGATACGCAGTATTTT. The full variable domain, with the rest looked up from reference TRBV7-2 and TRBJ2-3, is GAGVSQSPSNKVTEKGKDVELRCDPISGHTALYWYRQSLGQGLEFLIYFQGNSAPDKSGLPSDRFSAERTGGSVSTLTIQRTQQEDSAVYLCASSYSPLGQGMDTQYFGPGTRLTVL.

This clonotype was counted between two and nine times. The chain links TRBV6-6 to TRBJ2-1; D is perhaps TRBD1 (6 bases). V gave up 4 bases and J gave up 5 bases, with 12 bases separating them. CDR1 and CDR2 from the germline V gene are MNHNY and SVGAGI (reference sequence). The CDR3 covers 14 residues. CDR3 in amino acids: CASSSTDRDNEQFF. The CDR3 DNA reads as TGTGCCAGCAGTTCGACGGACAGAGACAATGAGCAGTTCTTC.

This clonotype is medium-sized within its sample. This sequence joins TRBV12-3 or TRBV12-4 and TRBJ2-1; 7 positions match TRBD2. V shed 7 bases, J shed 6 bases, and the junction held 12 bases outside the gene matches. This CDR3 region has 15 residues. For the CDR3, the DNA is TGTGCCAGCACCCCGGGAGGTCCTCGTCGCAATGAGCAGTTCTTC. Protein: CASTPGGPRRNEQFF.

In its sample, this clonotype was seen a few times. The chain employs TRBV6-5 and TRBJ1-2; tentative D call: TRBD1 (6 bases). The length of the CDR3 is 11 residues. Trimming took off 8 bases at V and 6 bases at J, with 10 bases between the two ends. Germline CDR1 MNHEY, CDR2 SVGAGI. In DNA, the CDR3 is TGTGCCAGCCGAGGGGGGAATGGCTACACCTTC. Amino acid sequence: CASRGGNGYTF.

The V and J genes are TRBV13 and TRBJ2-3; D may be TRBD2 (6 bases). CDR3 length: 18 residues. CDR1 and CDR2 from the germline V gene are PRHDT and FYEKMQ (reference sequence). The V end was cut by 1 base, the J end by 0 bases, with 17 bases between. The CDR3 is CASSLEGLLATSTDTQYF. Here the CDR3 DNA reads TGTGCCAGCAGCTTAGAGGGCTTGCTAGCGACTAGCACAGATACGCAGTATTTT.

This clonotype was counted a few times. The chain recombines TRBV25-1 with TRBJ1-1; D is unclear. Germline loops: CDR1 MGHDK, CDR2 SYGVNS. The CDR3 length is 14 residues. V shed 4 bases and J shed 2 bases, with 11 bases lying between them. CDR3: CASSGWGPNTEAFF. The DNA for the CDR3 is TGTGCCAGCAGTGGGTGGGGTCCTAACACTGAAGCTTTCTTT.